The source of this TCR beta chain is a study of cytomegalovirus exposure and HLA in healthy donors. Primers: 60 Vbeta forward and 13 Jbeta reverse. The table came from immunoSEQ multiplex PCR; TCRdb's copy has only in-frame clones and leaves some out. The sample includes roughly 180,000 clones, roughly 85% seen only once; the top ten take 1.3%. The germline V and J ends were trimmed by 6 bases and 5 bases, with 20 bases remaining between them. The CDR3 consists of 15 residues. Germline V lookup: CDR1 MNHEY, CDR2 SMNVEV (reference sequence). Sequenced input: PBMCs. The gene calls are TRBV27 and TRBJ2-7, with D maybe TRBD2 (5 bases). This TCR came from a man aged 25-45 years in good health and CMV-seronegative. The CDR3 DNA reads as TGTGCCAGCAGCCTCTTGGTGGGAGTAAATAACGAGCAGTACTTC. Translating it yields CASSLLVGVNNEQYF.